The next 28 T cell receptor beta chains were all read from a single sample in a study of blood T cell repertoires in COVID-19. Sequencing was performed with immunoSEQ multiplex PCR; in TCRdb, only in-frame clones are kept and a portion is missing. The repertoire includes 150,000 to 170,000 clones, roughly 83% of them detected once, and around 32% sits in the top ten. Material: peripheral blood. The receptors shown here come from a woman aged 55-69 years with acute or convalescent COVID-19.

This sequence joins TRBV11-1 and TRBJ1-2; no clear D. The CDR3 consists of 16 residues. Trimming took 4 bases from V and 5 from J, leaving 20 bases between them. Germline CDR1 reads SGHAT; CDR2 reads FQDESV (reference sequence). The CDR3 protein is CASSSVGGSGWYGYTF. The CDR3, as DNA: TGTGCCAGCAGCTCGGTTGGAGGGAGCGGTTGGTATGGCTACACCTTC. The whole variable domain, filled in from reference TRBV11-1 and TRBJ1-2, reads EAEVAQSPRYKITEKSQAVAFWCDPISGHATLYWYRQILGQGPELLVQFQDESVVDDSQLPKDRFSAERLKGVDSTLKIQPAELGDSAMYLCASSSVGGSGWYGYTFGSGTRLTVV.

The chain has TRBV7-9 and TRBJ1-1; D remains ambiguous. Per the germline V gene, CDR1 is SEHNR and CDR2 is FQNEAQ (reference sequence). V dropped 1 base and J dropped 5 bases, with 14 bases sitting between them. The CDR3 runs to 15 residues. The CDR3 DNA reads as TGTGCCAGCAGCTTAGGACCAGGCCCAGTGACTGAAGCTTTCTTT. Translation: CASSLGPGPVTEAFF.

The chain joins TRBV6-1 to TRBJ2-3, with 9 nucleotides matching TRBD2. Germline V CDR1 and CDR2: MNHNS, SASEGT. The CDR3 runs 17 residues. The V and J ends lost 3 bases and 4 bases, in that order; junction bases with no gene match: 11. The CDR3 nucleotides are TGTGCCAGCAGTGAGGTAGCGGGGGCCCCGGGCGCAGATACGCAGTATTTT. Translating it yields CASSEVAGAPGADTQYF.

The chain is built from TRBV6-6 and TRBJ1-5; D not certain. V shed 0 bases and J shed 4 bases, with 13 bases lying between them. The CDR3 loop spans 16 amino acids. Germline-derived CDR1 and CDR2 are MNHNY and SVGAGI (reference sequence). Written as DNA, the CDR3 is TGTGCCAGCAGTTACTCGGAAGGAGTGAGAAATCAGCCCCAGCATTTT. This codes for CASSYSEGVRNQPQHF.

V gene TRBV28 combines with J gene TRBJ1-2, with D perhaps matching TRBD1 (5 bases). V gave up 4 bases and J gave up 4 bases, with 10 bases separating them. The CDR3 length is 13 residues. Germline CDR1 reads MDHEN; CDR2 reads SYDVKM. In nucleotides, the CDR3 is TGTGCCAGCAGTTCGGGGGACGGCTATGGCTACACCTTC. Its protein product is CASSSGDGYGYTF.

The chain couples TRBV5-6 to TRBJ2-1; D is unclear. This CDR3 comprises 13 residues. The V gene lost 1 base and the J gene lost 9 bases, with 11 bases spanning the gap. In germline, CDR1 is SGHDT, CDR2 YYEEEE. CDR3 protein: CASSLPRTGEQFF. CDR3 nucleotide sequence: TGTGCCAGCAGCTTGCCCCGCACGGGTGAGCAGTTCTTC.

This clone was counted once. The CDR3 region is CASSAQVSNEKLFF. As DNA, the CDR3 is TGTGCCAGCTCAGCCCAGGTTTCTAATGAAAAACTGTTTTTT. The rearrangement uses TRBV18 and TRBJ1-4; no definite D call. Germline V gene lookup returns CDR1 KGHSH and CDR2 LQKENI. V was clipped by 5 bases and J by 3 bases, with 10 bases between them. This CDR3 contains 14 residues.

The chain links TRBV30 to TRBJ2-3; a weak D match, TRBD1 (6 bases). Germline loops: CDR1 GTSNPN, CDR2 SVGIG (reference sequence). V lost 4 bases and J lost 2, with 13 bases in between. This CDR3 spans 14 amino acids. The CDR3 DNA is TGTGCCTGGAACATAGGGGGTAACACAGATACGCAGTATTTT. It yields the protein CAWNIGGNTDTQYF. Full variable domain (rest looked up from reference TRBV30 and TRBJ2-3): SQTIHQWPATLVQPVGSPLSLECTVEGTSNPNLYWYRQAAGRGLQLLFYSVGIGQISSEVPQNLSASRPQDRQFILSSKKLLLSDSGFYLCAWNIGGNTDTQYFGPGTRLTVL.

The chain has TRBV7-9 and TRBJ2-7; possibly TRBD2 for D (6 bases). V dropped 4 bases and J dropped 6 bases, with 19 bases sitting between them. This CDR3 region has 15 residues. CDR1 and CDR2 (germline): SEHNR, FQNEAQ (reference sequence). The CDR3 spells CASSSYRAAGSEQYF. In DNA, the CDR3 is TGTGCCAGCAGCTCATACCGGGCCGCGGGATCCGAGCAGTACTTC. The variable domain in full, completed from reference TRBV7-9 and TRBJ2-7, reads DTGVSQNPRHKITKRGQNVTFRCDPISEHNRLYWYRQTLGQGPEFLTYFQNEAQLEKSRLLSDRFSAERPKGSFSTLEIQRTEQGDSAMYLCASSSYRAAGSEQYFGPGTRLTVT.

This clone was counted between two and nine times. This chain links TRBV5-8 with TRBJ2-7; D perhaps matches TRBD1 (6 bases). Germline V gene data show CDR1 as SGHTS and CDR2 as YDEGEE. The CDR3 is 13 residues long. Trimming shortened V by 4 bases and J by 7 bases, and 15 bases separated the two germline ends. The chain's CDR3 is CASSVRQAQEQYV. The CDR3 DNA is TGTGCCAGCAGCGTGAGACAGGCCCAGGAGCAGTACGTC.

V is TRBV18 and J is TRBJ2-7; TRBD1 matches at 11 bases. The CDR3 totals 15 residues. Germline V CDR1 and CDR2: KGHSH, LQKENI. V lost 2 bases and J lost 7; bases outside the gene matches: 7. CDR3 nucleotide sequence: TGTGCCAGCTCACCAAGGACAGGGGGCTCGGGGGAGCAGTACTTC. Encoded protein: CASSPRTGGSGEQYF. The entire variable domain, with the rest obtained from reference TRBV18 and TRBJ2-7, is as follows: NAGVMQNPRHLVRRRGQEARLRCSPMKGHSHVYWYRQLPEEGLKFMVYLQKENIIDESGMPKERFSAEFPKEGPSILRIQQVVRGDSAAYFCASSPRTGGSGEQYFGPGTRLTVT.

This clone was seen just once. The chain employs TRBV18 and TRBJ2-3, with 10 bases lining up with TRBD2. CDR3 length equals 14 residues. Germline V lookup: CDR1 KGHSH, CDR2 LQKENI. The J segment lost 3 bases and the V segment lost 3 bases, leaving 0 bases of the junction unmatched. The CDR3 DNA is TGTGCCAGCTCACCGGGACTAGCGACAGATACGCAGTATTTT. It specifies CASSPGLATDTQYF.

The rearrangement uses TRBV7-3 and TRBJ2-1; D might be TRBD2 (7 bases). CDR3 length: 14 amino acids. Germline V CDR1 and CDR2: SGHTA, FQGTGA. With 6 bases removed from V and 4 bases from J, the gap between germline ends came to 13 bases. CDR3 loop: CASSNAGAYNEQFF. The CDR3 DNA sequence: TGTGCCAGCAGTAATGCGGGGGCTTACAATGAGCAGTTCTTC.

V is TRBV5-5 and J is TRBJ2-1, with D possibly TRBD1 on 6 matching bases. The CDR3 is 15 amino acids. The V and J ends lost 4 bases and 9 bases respectively, with 20 bases between them. Germline V gives CDR1 SGHKS, CDR2 YYEKEE (reference sequence). The CDR3 bases are TGTGCCAGCAGCGGTGTCACCGGGACAATTTCTGAGCAGTTCTTC. It encodes CASSGVTGTISEQFF. Together with reference TRBV5-5 and TRBJ2-1, the CDR3 gives the full variable domain: DAGVTQSPTHLIKTRGQQVTLRCSPISGHKSVSWYQQVLGQGPQFIFQYYEKEERGRGNFPDRFSARQFPNYSSELNVNALLLGDSALYLCASSGVTGTISEQFFGPGTRLTVL.

The chain is built from TRBV19 and TRBJ2-7; 10 nucleotides align to TRBD2. Unmatched junction bases numbered 11, after V lost 3 bases and J lost 0 bases. The CDR3 loop spans 18 amino acids. Looked up from germline, CDR1 is LNHDA and CDR2 is SQIVND (reference sequence). CDR3 amino acids: CASSISASGGHLSYEQYF. The CDR3, as DNA: TGTGCCAGTAGTATCTCGGCTAGCGGGGGCCACCTCTCCTACGAGCAGTACTTC.

The V call is TRBV4-1, the J call TRBJ1-2; D perhaps matches TRBD1 (6 bases). The CDR3 loop spans 15 amino acids. Deletions cut 5 bases from V and 3 bases from J, with 16 bases between. From germline, CDR1 is MGHRA and CDR2 YSYEKL. CDR3 bases: TGCGCCAGCAGCGCGGGGGCAACAGGAGACTATGGCTACACCTTC. Residues: CASSAGATGDYGYTF.

This clone occurred once. The chain couples TRBV28 to TRBJ1-3; D gene unclear. The CDR3 is 15 residues long. Germline V lookup: CDR1 MDHEN, CDR2 SYDVKM. V lost 4 bases and J 4 bases, leaving 14 bases between the germline ends. The CDR3 coding sequence is TGTGCCAGCAGTTCCGCAGGCTACCAAGGAAACACCATATATTTT. Its translation: CASSSAGYQGNTIYF. The full variable domain, completed using reference TRBV28 and TRBJ1-3, is DVKVTQSSRYLVKRTGEKVFLECVQDMDHENMFWYRQDPGLGLRLIYFSYDVKMKEKGDIPEGYSVSREKKERFSLILESASTNQTSMYLCASSSAGYQGNTIYFGEGSWLTVV.

The chain employs TRBV30 and TRBJ1-5; tentative D call: TRBD1 (6 bases). Germline loops: CDR1 GTSNPN, CDR2 SVGIG (reference sequence). The CDR3 spans 15 residues. V dropped 8 bases and J dropped 0 bases, with 17 bases sitting between them. CDR3 sequence (DNA): TGTGCCGTGGAGGAACAGGGCCTTAGCAATCAGCCCCAGCATTTT. This translates into CAVEEQGLSNQPQHF.

This clone was seen only once. The chain combines TRBV7-2 with TRBJ2-1, with TRBD2 matching 8 bases. The V gene's germline CDR1 is SGHTA and CDR2 FQGNSA. V lost 6 bases to trimming and J lost 15 bases; unmatched junction nucleotides: 10. CDR3 size: 12 residues. The CDR3 protein is CASSPREGRRFF. CDR3 nucleotides: TGTGCCAGCAGTCCCCGGGAGGGCCGGCGGTTCTTC.

V gene TRBV19 combines with J gene TRBJ1-5; TRBD1 matches at 11 bases. The CDR3 has 16 residues. Germline CDR1 and CDR2: LNHDA and SQIVND (reference sequence). V was clipped by 3 bases and J by 6 bases; unmatched bases: 7. The CDR3, as DNA: TGTGCCAGTAGTATTTCATACGGGACAGGGGGTCAGCCCCAGCATTTT. This gives the protein CASSISYGTGGQPQHF. Full variable domain (remainder filled in from reference TRBV19 and TRBJ1-5): DGGITQSPKYLFRKEGQNVTLSCEQNLNHDAMYWYRQDPGQGLRLIYYSQIVNDFQKGDIAEGYSVSREKKESFPLTVTSAQKNPTAFYLCASSISYGTGGQPQHFGDGTRLSIL.

The chain combines TRBV18 with TRBJ2-7, with D tentatively TRBD1 (5 bases). The V end was cut by 3 bases, the J end by 4 bases, with 13 bases between. Looked up from germline, CDR1 is KGHSH and CDR2 is LQKENI. CDR3 length equals 14 residues. The CDR3 coding sequence is TGTGCCAGCTCACCTGAGGCAGGGCGGTACGAGCAGTACTTC. Translating gives CASSPEAGRYEQYF.

This clone was counted a single time. The chain uses TRBV19 and TRBJ1-5, with 7 bases that match TRBD1. The CDR3 has 15 residues. The trim removed 5 bases at V and 1 base at J, leaving 5 bases unmatched. Germline V gives CDR1 LNHDA, CDR2 SQIVND (reference sequence). CDR3 residues: CASSGGTVSNQPQHF. The CDR3 nucleotides read TGTGCCAGTAGTGGTGGGACAGTGAGCAATCAGCCCCAGCATTTT.

The chain joins TRBV6-4 to TRBJ1-6; no definite D call. The CDR3 runs to 16 residues. The germline gives CDR1 MRHNA, CDR2 SNTAGT. Trimming stripped 4 bases from V and 6 bases from J, with 16 bases between. The CDR3 region is CASSVNPFSSNSPLHF. CDR3 sequence (DNA): TGTGCCAGCAGTGTGAACCCTTTCTCCAGTAATTCACCCCTCCACTTT.

The chain is built from TRBV9 and TRBJ1-1, with a weak D call TRBD1 (6 bases). Trimming took 0 bases from V and 4 from J, leaving 16 bases between them. The CDR3 has 16 amino acids. Looked up from germline, CDR1 is SGDLS and CDR2 is YYNGEE. The CDR3 region is CASSVEGRGGRTEAFF. CDR3 bases: TGTGCCAGCAGCGTAGAGGGGCGGGGGGGCCGCACTGAAGCTTTCTTT.

The chain employs TRBV7-3 and TRBJ2-1, with a possible D match to TRBD1 (5 bases). The CDR3 loop spans 13 amino acids. The germline V gene encodes CDR1 SGHTA and CDR2 FQGTGA. V lost 2 bases and J lost 10, with 12 bases in between. CDR3 in amino acids: CASSLQAGLEQFF. CDR3 nucleotide sequence: TGTGCCAGCAGCTTACAGGCAGGGCTCGAGCAGTTCTTC.

This clone occurred once. The chain links TRBV5-1 to TRBJ2-6; D call uncertain. CDR1 is SGHRS, CDR2 YFSETQ, per germline. The CDR3 consists of 15 residues. V lost 2 bases and J lost 0, with 6 bases in between. As DNA, the CDR3 is TGCGCCAGCAGCTTCTGGAGCTCTGGGGCCAACGTCCTGACTTTC. The encoded protein is CASSFWSSGANVLTF.

V and J are TRBV4-2 and TRBJ1-2; perhaps TRBD1 as D (6 bases). The V end was cut by 0 bases, the J end by 4 bases, with 15 bases between. The CDR3 extends over 16 amino acids. Germline V gene data show CDR1 as LGHNA and CDR2 as YNFKEQ. The CDR3: CASSQESRGSGYGYTF. The CDR3 region has the DNA TGTGCCAGCAGCCAAGAGTCCAGGGGCAGTGGCTATGGCTACACCTTC.

The chain combines TRBV24-1 with TRBJ2-1; 7 bases map to TRBD1. Trimming cost V 7 bases and J 7 bases; bases outside gene matches: 9. Per germline, CDR1 KGHDR and CDR2 SFDVKD. This CDR3 comprises 14 residues. In DNA form, the CDR3 reads TGTGCCACCAGAGGGGGCGGCAGAGGGAATGAGCAGTTCTTC. Translating it yields CATRGGGRGNEQFF.